Below, 32 T cell receptor beta chains from the same sample are listed, as sequenced in a study of graft-versus-host responses after intestinal transplantation. Using immunoSEQ multiplex PCR, the repertoire was profiled, and TCRdb retains in-frame clones only, with some absent. The table shows about 85,000 clones, with roughly 80% occurring only once. These TCRs' antigens remain unknown. Sequencing was performed on unstimulated CD4+ T cells sorted from spleen or lymph node cells, taken before intestinal transplant. These receptors were collected from a human donor who received an intestinal transplant.

The V call is TRBV28, the J call TRBJ2-7; TRBD1 is a possible D gene (6 bases). Germline CDR1 MDHEN, CDR2 SYDVKM. The ends were cut back, 5 bases at V and 3 bases at J, with 26 bases in the middle. The CDR3 is 18 amino acids. Here the CDR3 DNA reads TGTGCCAGCAGTCCAGGGGATTGGGTTAGCTCGGATTACTACGAGCAGTACTTC. As protein: CASSPGDWVSSDYYEQYF. The whole variable domain, filled in from reference TRBV28 and TRBJ2-7, reads DVKVTQSSRYLVKRTGEKVFLECVQDMDHENMFWYRQDPGLGLRLIYFSYDVKMKEKGDIPEGYSVSREKKERFSLILESASTNQTSMYLCASSPGDWVSSDYYEQYFGPGTRLTVT.

This CDR3 reads CASSLVRGGRGFF. The CDR3 DNA is TGTGCCAGCAGCTTAGTGCGGGGAGGGCGGGGGTTCTTC. The V call is TRBV7-2, the J call TRBJ2-1; 7 nucleotides agree with TRBD2. V was pared by 1 base and J by 15 bases, with 9 bases of the junction left unmatched. This CDR3 contains 13 residues. Germline CDR1 SGHTA, CDR2 FQGNSA.

The chain has TRBV7-8 and TRBJ2-2; no reliable D call. CDR3 size: 15 residues. Trimming took 1 base from V and 7 from J, leaving 13 bases between them. Germline V gene data show CDR1 as SGHVS and CDR2 as FQNEAQ. This CDR3 is CASSLGSRKNGELFF. The CDR3 coding sequence is TGTGCCAGCAGCTTAGGGTCCAGGAAGAACGGGGAGCTGTTTTTT.

The chain joins TRBV28 to TRBJ2-1, with D perhaps matching TRBD1 (6 bases). The CDR3 extends over 14 amino acids. Looked up from germline, CDR1 is MDHEN and CDR2 is SYDVKM. Trimming took off 6 bases at V and 4 bases at J, with 13 bases between the two ends. CDR3 residues: CASSGQGIYNEQFF. The CDR3 bases are TGTGCCAGCAGCGGGCAGGGGATTTACAATGAGCAGTTCTTC.

The V call is TRBV28, the J call TRBJ2-7; 7 bases line up with TRBD1. With 8 bases clipped from V and 3 bases from J, the junction kept 10 bases outside the gene matches. CDR3 length equals 14 residues. Germline lookup yields CDR1 MDHEN and CDR2 SYDVKM. The CDR3 protein is CASGLTGYGYEQYF. In nucleotides, the CDR3 is TGTGCCAGCGGCCTGACAGGGTACGGCTACGAGCAGTACTTC.

V and J are TRBV6-5 and TRBJ1-2, with D hard to call. V gave up 5 bases and J gave up 8 bases, with 12 bases separating them. The CDR3 consists of 12 residues. Germline loops: CDR1 MNHEY, CDR2 SVGAGI. Written as DNA, the CDR3 is TGTGCCAGCAGTGCCGGGTTTTTCGGCTACACCTTC. It is translated as CASSAGFFGYTF.

This chain uses TRBV27 with TRBJ2-5; a possible D gene is TRBD2 (6 bases). Germline lookup yields CDR1 MNHEY and CDR2 SMNVEV (reference sequence). The CDR3 is 14 residues long. V was pared by 5 bases and J by 2 bases, with 12 bases between. CDR3 bases: TGTGCCAGCAGTCGGGAGACCGCGCAAGAGACCCAGTACTTC. This sequence encodes CASSRETAQETQYF.

The chain employs TRBV28 and TRBJ2-5; TRBD1 matches 7 bases. The end of the DNA aligns better with TRBJ2-7, so the J call may be wrong. CDR1 and CDR2 from the germline V gene are MDHEN and SYDVKM. The CDR3 spans 15 residues. The DNA for the CDR3 is TGTGCCAGCAGACCCGGACAGGAGACCTCCTACGAGCAGTACTTC. This encodes CASRPGQETSYEQYF.

This clone was observed a single time. J is TRBJ2-7 and V is TRBV28; tentatively, D is TRBD2 (7 bases). The CDR3 runs to 14 residues. The germline V gene has CDR1 MDHEN and CDR2 SYDVKM. The V end lost 3 bases, the J end lost 3 bases, and 12 bases lay between the germline ends. CDR3 DNA: TGTGCCAGCAGTTTGGGAGGGGACATCTACGAGCAGTACTTC. Its protein is CASSLGGDIYEQYF. The complete variable domain, with remaining parts taken from reference TRBV28 and TRBJ2-7, reads DVKVTQSSRYLVKRTGEKVFLECVQDMDHENMFWYRQDPGLGLRLIYFSYDVKMKEKGDIPEGYSVSREKKERFSLILESASTNQTSMYLCASSLGGDIYEQYFGPGTRLTVT.

The gene calls are TRBV19 and TRBJ2-5, with 10 bases fitting TRBD2. Trimming cost V 8 bases and J 5 bases; bases outside gene matches: 5. The CDR3 has 13 amino acids. CDR1 and CDR2 from the germline V gene are LNHDA and SQIVND (reference sequence). CDR3 in amino acids: CASRKGLAETQYF. CDR3 coding DNA: TGTGCCAGTCGAAAGGGACTAGCGGAGACCCAGTACTTC.

J is TRBJ1-5 and V is TRBV5-1, with 9 bases fitting TRBD1. With V trimmed by 3 bases and J by 8 bases, 9 bases remained unmatched. Germline V gene data show CDR1 as SGHRS and CDR2 as YFSETQ. CDR3 length: 15 residues. The CDR3 spells CASSSGDRDSEPQHF. The CDR3 DNA follows: TGCGCCAGCAGCTCCGGGGACAGGGATAGCGAGCCCCAGCATTTT.

The chain carries TRBV18 and TRBJ2-5, with D possibly being TRBD1 (6 bases). Deletions cut 4 bases from V and 5 bases from J, with 11 bases between. Germline V CDR1 and CDR2: KGHSH, LQKENI. The CDR3 extends over 13 amino acids. This CDR3 reads CASSLGQRETQYF. CDR3 nucleotides: TGTGCCAGCTCACTGGGACAACGCGAGACCCAGTACTTC. The whole variable domain, filled in from reference TRBV18 and TRBJ2-5, reads NAGVMQNPRHLVRRRGQEARLRCSPMKGHSHVYWYRQLPEEGLKFMVYLQKENIIDESGMPKERFSAEFPKEGPSILRIQQVVRGDSAAYFCASSLGQRETQYFGPGTRLLVL.

The V gene is TRBV5-1, the J gene TRBJ2-5; TRBD2 aligns across 10 bases. The J segment lost 1 base and the V segment lost 0 bases, leaving 3 bases of the junction unmatched. Germline values: CDR1 SGHRS, CDR2 YFSETQ. The CDR3 is 16 amino acids. In DNA, the CDR3 is TGCGCCAGCAGCTTGGGAGCGGGGGGGAGCCAAGAGACCCAGTACTTC. Its translation: CASSLGAGGSQETQYF. The full variable domain, completed using reference TRBV5-1 and TRBJ2-5, is KAGVTQTPRYLIKTRGQQVTLSCSPISGHRSVSWYQQTPGQGLQFLFEYFSETQRNKGNFPGRFSGRQFSNSRSEMNVSTLELGDSALYLCASSLGAGGSQETQYFGPGTRLLVL.

The chain is built from TRBV5-1 and TRBJ1-2; no definite D call. CDR3 size: 14 residues. Germline CDR1 reads SGHRS; CDR2 reads YFSETQ. Trimming took off 4 bases at V and 6 bases at J, with 16 bases between the two ends. The CDR3 is CASSAGSPSNGYTF. CDR3 bases: TGCGCCAGCAGCGCGGGGTCCCCCTCCAATGGCTACACCTTC.

This clone was counted between two and nine times. The gene calls are TRBV5-6 and TRBJ2-7; D is unclear. V was trimmed by 2 bases and J by 2 bases, leaving 8 bases between them. The CDR3 loop spans 13 amino acids. CDR1 is SGHDT, CDR2 YYEEEE, per germline. The CDR3 nucleotides are TGTGCCAGCAGCTTATACAGAGCCTACGAGCAGTACTTC. Translating gives CASSLYRAYEQYF.

V usage is TRBV21-1 and J usage is TRBJ2-4; no DNA check was done on the table's D call, TRBD2. TRBV21-1 is assigned pseudogene status. This CDR3 spans 14 amino acids. In DNA form, the CDR3 reads TGTGCCAGCAGCAAAAGGGGGGGGGACAACATTCAGTACTTC. It codes for CASSKRGGDNIQYF.

Here the CDR3 DNA reads TGCGCCAGCAGCCGAGGTACTCGCCAGGGCCTGACCTACGAGCAGTACTTC. Its translation: CASSRGTRQGLTYEQYF. The V gene is TRBV4-1, the J gene TRBJ2-7, with D perhaps TRBD1 (5 bases). Germline CDR1 reads MGHRA; CDR2 reads YSYEKL. This CDR3 is 17 amino acids long. The V end was cut by 4 bases, the J end by 2 bases, with 21 bases between.

V gene TRBV10-3 combines with J gene TRBJ1-3, with a weak D call TRBD1 (6 bases). With 9 bases removed from V and 1 base from J, the gap between germline ends came to 10 bases. The CDR3 sequence is 13 residues long. Per germline, CDR1 ENHRY and CDR2 SYGVKD. The CDR3, as DNA: TGTGCCATAAGACAGGAGTCTGGAAACACCATATATTTT. Translating it yields CAIRQESGNTIYF.

This clone was recorded a few times. The rearrangement links TRBV27 to TRBJ2-7; 9 nucleotides match TRBD1. Germline assignment: CDR1 MNHEY and CDR2 SMNVEV (reference sequence). This CDR3 region has 15 residues. V gave up 5 bases and J gave up 6 bases; unmatched junction bases: 11. CDR3 amino acids: CASSAGTGRGPEQYF. The CDR3 nucleotides read TGTGCCAGCAGTGCGGGGACAGGGAGGGGACCCGAGCAGTACTTC.

The chain couples TRBV7-9 to TRBJ1-6; maybe TRBD1 (6 bases). CDR1 SEHNR and CDR2 FQNEAQ come from the germline V gene (reference sequence). Trimming stripped 2 bases from V and 8 bases from J, with 10 bases between. This CDR3 comprises 14 residues. CDR3 nucleotide sequence: TGTGCCAGCAGCTTAACAGGGAGCTATTCACCCCTCCACTTT. Encoded protein: CASSLTGSYSPLHF. Full variable domain (rest looked up from reference TRBV7-9 and TRBJ1-6): DTGVSQNPRHKITKRGQNVTFRCDPISEHNRLYWYRQTLGQGPEFLTYFQNEAQLEKSRLLSDRFSAERPKGSFSTLEIQRTEQGDSAMYLCASSLTGSYSPLHFGNGTRLTVT.

J is TRBJ2-5 and V is TRBV5-1; D gene uncertain. TRBJ2-7 explains the end of the DNA better; the J call may be wrong. Germline CDR1 reads SGHRS; CDR2 reads YFSETQ. The CDR3 runs to 12 residues. The CDR3 nucleotides read TGCGCCAGCAGCTTTGGCGGCGACGAGCAGTACTTC. This gives the protein CASSFGGDEQYF.

This clone was recorded a few times. The V and J genes are TRBV7-9 and TRBJ1-2; D call uncertain. The CDR3 has 14 residues. V lost 3 bases and J lost 4, with 12 bases in between. The germline V gene has CDR1 SEHNR and CDR2 FQNEAQ (reference sequence). The CDR3 DNA sequence: TGTGCCAGCAGCTTGGAGGGCTGGGGCTATGGCTACACCTTC. This encodes CASSLEGWGYGYTF.

The chain employs TRBV5-1 and TRBJ2-5, with D possibly TRBD2 on 6 matching bases. This CDR3 is built from 14 residues. Germline V lookup: CDR1 SGHRS, CDR2 YFSETQ. V was clipped by 4 bases and J by 4 bases, with 14 bases between them. Here the CDR3 reads CASSLGLPGETQYF. For the CDR3, the DNA is TGCGCCAGCAGCCTGGGACTCCCTGGAGAGACCCAGTACTTC.

The rearrangement joins TRBV7-2 to TRBJ1-2, with 8 bases identical to TRBD1. Germline V gene data show CDR1 as SGHTA and CDR2 as FQGNSA. V lost 3 bases, J lost 4 bases, and 7 bases stayed unmatched. The CDR3 is made up of 15 amino acids. CDR3 sequence (DNA): TGTGCCAGCAGCTTTATACAGGGGGGCATCTATGGCTACACCTTC. This translates into CASSFIQGGIYGYTF.

The gene calls are TRBV5-1 and TRBJ2-5; 8 bases are a match to TRBD1. V shed 4 bases, J shed 0 bases, and the junction held 5 bases outside the gene matches. The CDR3 runs to 15 residues. Germline CDR1 is SGHRS and CDR2 is YFSETQ. The CDR3: CASSLQGGHQETQYF. The CDR3 bases are TGCGCCAGCAGCCTACAGGGGGGACACCAAGAGACCCAGTACTTC.

This chain uses TRBV13 with TRBJ1-4, with 9 nucleotides matching TRBD1. The CDR3 is 16 amino acids. Germline V CDR1 and CDR2: PRHDT, FYEKMQ (reference sequence). J lost 4 bases, V lost 3 bases, and 6 bases had no gene match. The CDR3 sequence is CASSLNRGRINEKLFF. The DNA of the CDR3 is TGTGCCAGCAGCTTGAACAGGGGGCGGATTAATGAAAAACTGTTTTTT.

The rearrangement uses TRBV18 and TRBJ2-5, with D possibly matching TRBD1 (5 bases). The V end lost 4 bases, the J end lost 3 bases, and 9 bases lay between the germline ends. Germline values: CDR1 KGHSH, CDR2 LQKENI. The CDR3 has 13 residues. The CDR3 is CASSLRQKETQYF. Written as DNA, the CDR3 is TGTGCCAGCTCACTCCGACAGAAAGAGACCCAGTACTTC.

Only one count was recorded for this clone. The chain uses TRBV28 and TRBJ2-1; 8 bases match TRBD1. The germline V gene encodes CDR1 MDHEN and CDR2 SYDVKM. With 0 bases clipped from V and 6 bases from J, the junction kept 10 bases outside the gene matches. The CDR3 runs 17 residues. The CDR3 region is CASSLWPPWDRPNEQFF. CDR3 DNA: TGTGCCAGCAGTTTATGGCCCCCATGGGACAGGCCCAATGAGCAGTTCTTC.

The rearrangement uses TRBV28 and TRBJ2-3, with 9 bases matching TRBD2. There are 16 residues in the CDR3. Germline V CDR1 and CDR2: MDHEN, SYDVKM. V gave up 6 bases and J gave up 5 bases; unmatched junction bases: 12. The CDR3 sequence is CASSSILRGGQDTQYF. CDR3 in DNA: TGTGCCAGCAGCTCGATCCTGCGGGGGGGCCAAGATACGCAGTATTTT. The full variable domain, rest sourced from reference TRBV28 and TRBJ2-3, is DVKVTQSSRYLVKRTGEKVFLECVQDMDHENMFWYRQDPGLGLRLIYFSYDVKMKEKGDIPEGYSVSREKKERFSLILESASTNQTSMYLCASSSILRGGQDTQYFGPGTRLTVL.

This chain links TRBV10-3 with TRBJ2-3, with TRBD1 matching over 7 bases. This CDR3 spans 13 amino acids. Per germline, CDR1 ENHRY and CDR2 SYGVKD. The V and J ends lost 8 bases and 1 base, in that order; junction bases with no gene match: 3. The CDR3: CAIGDSRTDTQYF. DNA for the CDR3: TGTGCCATCGGGGACAGCCGCACAGATACGCAGTATTTT.

The J gene is TRBJ1-5, the V gene TRBV7-9, with 9 positions matching TRBD1. The J segment lost 4 bases and the V segment lost 1 base, leaving 5 bases of the junction unmatched. Germline-derived CDR1 and CDR2 are SEHNR and FQNEAQ (reference sequence). The CDR3 has 16 residues. As DNA, the CDR3 is TGTGCCAGCAGCTTAGGATGGGACAGGGAGAATCAGCCCCAGCATTTT. This encodes CASSLGWDRENQPQHF.

The V and J genes are TRBV5-1 and TRBJ1-1, with D possibly TRBD1 on 5 matching bases. CDR1 and CDR2 (germline): SGHRS, YFSETQ. The CDR3 is 12 residues long. V was cut by 5 bases and J by 6 bases, with 11 bases left in between. CDR3 amino acids: CASRGEGPEAFF. The CDR3 DNA sequence: TGCGCCAGCAGGGGGGAGGGCCCTGAAGCTTTCTTT.